The source of this T cell receptor (beta chain) is a study of T cell changes during pregnancy in multiple sclerosis. TCRdb's copy holds only in-frame clones and misses some; the assay was immunoSEQ multiplex PCR. The sample has about 85,000 clones, 91% seen once. Germline CDR1 is MNHEY and CDR2 is SMNVEV (reference sequence). This CDR3 contains 15 residues. V lost 4 bases, J lost 6 bases, and 9 bases stayed unmatched. The sample was peripheral blood, taken in the first trimester of pregnancy. This TCR was recovered from a female donor with multiple sclerosis, enrolled in a pregnancy study. The chain couples TRBV27 to TRBJ1-5, with 7 bases identical to TRBD1. CDR3 in amino acids: CASSSGTALGQPQHF. CDR3 nucleotides: TGTGCCAGCAGTTCCGGGACAGCCCTTGGTCAGCCCCAGCATTTT.